This T cell receptor (beta chain) was found in a study of blood T cells in healthy people across ages. Unmatched junction bases numbered 6, after V lost 6 bases and J lost 0 bases. The germline V gene has CDR1 MNHEY and CDR2 SMNVEV (reference sequence). The CDR3 has 16 amino acids. The authors ran a second PCR of 7 to 11 cycles using a sample-barcoded 5' primer and a J-beta primer mix. TCRdb reprocessed the 5' RACE reads with MiXCR, giving one entry per CDR3 protein. The sample yields hundreds of thousands of distinct CDR3 sequences, 25% seen once. In regard to this clonotype: The final CDR3 position lacks the conserved phenylalanine or tryptophan, pointing to a likely read error.

These data were also filed under a second study, of T cells of mothers and their children.

The receptor's source is a boy aged 10-17 years in good health. The V gene is TRBV27, the J gene TRBJ2-7; TRBD2 matches at 12 bases. The sample taken for sequencing was blood. The CDR3 region is CASSLGLAGSSYEQYS. The CDR3 DNA sequence: TGTGCCAGCAGCCTAGGACTAGCGGGAAGCTCCTACGAGCAGTACTCC.